This T cell receptor (beta chain) is from a study of T cell changes during pregnancy in multiple sclerosis. Sequencing was performed with immunoSEQ multiplex PCR; in TCRdb, only in-frame clones are kept and a portion is missing. The sample lists just over 90,000 clones; around 92% were seen once. The source of this sequence is a female donor in good health, enrolled as a control in a pregnancy study. The material sequenced was peripheral blood, taken after pregnancy.

The CDR3 sequence is CASSFPRDRPSGEQYF. CDR3 nucleotide sequence: TGTGCCAGCAGCTTCCCCCGGGACAGGCCGTCGGGGGAGCAGTACTTC. The rearrangement uses TRBV7-2 and TRBJ2-7; 8 positions agree with TRBD1. V shed 3 bases and J 7 bases; nucleotides not matched to a gene: 14. There are 16 residues in the CDR3. The germline V gene has CDR1 SGHTA and CDR2 FQGNSA. Based on the CDR3 plus reference TRBV7-2 and TRBJ2-7, the full variable domain is GAGVSQSPSNKVTEKGKDVELRCDPISGHTALYWYRQSLGQGLEFLIYFQGNSAPDKSGLPSDRFSAERTGGSVSTLTIQRTQQEDSAVYLCASSFPRDRPSGEQYFGPGTRLTVT.